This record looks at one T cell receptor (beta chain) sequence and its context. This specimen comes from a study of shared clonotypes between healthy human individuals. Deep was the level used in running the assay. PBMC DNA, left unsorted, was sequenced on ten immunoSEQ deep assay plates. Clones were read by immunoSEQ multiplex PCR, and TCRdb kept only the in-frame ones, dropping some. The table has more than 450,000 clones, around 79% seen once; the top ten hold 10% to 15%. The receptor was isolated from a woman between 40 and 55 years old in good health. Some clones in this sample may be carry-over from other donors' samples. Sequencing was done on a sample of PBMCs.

CDR3 nucleotides: TGCGCCAGCACCGAGGGGCTAGCCCATTTCCCGAACACCGGGGAGCTGTTTTTT. Protein sequence: CASTEGLAHFPNTGELFF. This chain uses TRBV5-1 with TRBJ2-2, with D possibly being TRBD1 or TRBD2 (5 bases each). V shed 6 bases and J shed 0 bases, with 21 bases lying between them. From germline, CDR1 is SGHRS and CDR2 YFSETQ. The CDR3 is 18 residues long. Based on the CDR3 plus reference TRBV5-1 and TRBJ2-2, the full variable domain is KAGVTQTPRYLIKTRGQQVTLSCSPISGHRSVSWYQQTPGQGLQFLFEYFSETQRNKGNFPGRFSGRQFSNSRSEMNVSTLELGDSALYLCASTEGLAHFPNTGELFFGEGSRLTVL.